This T cell receptor beta chain was recovered during a study of blood T cell repertoires in COVID-19. Study context: Spain, Italy and the United States supplied samples that represented acute and convalescent COVID-19.

Repertoires were generated with immunoSEQ multiplex PCR, while TCRdb's copy carries only in-frame clones and drops some. The sample includes fewer than 200,000 clones, 85% of them seen just once. The ends were cut back, 6 bases at V and 8 bases at J, with 17 bases in the middle. This CDR3 contains 15 residues. Germline V gene sequence: CDR1 LNHDA, CDR2 SQIVND (reference sequence). The rearrangement uses TRBV19 and TRBJ1-6; D gene unclear. The sequenced sample was peripheral blood. The sequence derives from a human donor with acute or convalescent COVID-19. The donor label of this sample is uncertain. Written as DNA, the CDR3 is TGTGCCAGTAGACGGGTGCTATTGAGGGATTCACCCCTCCACTTT. Translating it yields CASRRVLLRDSPLHF.